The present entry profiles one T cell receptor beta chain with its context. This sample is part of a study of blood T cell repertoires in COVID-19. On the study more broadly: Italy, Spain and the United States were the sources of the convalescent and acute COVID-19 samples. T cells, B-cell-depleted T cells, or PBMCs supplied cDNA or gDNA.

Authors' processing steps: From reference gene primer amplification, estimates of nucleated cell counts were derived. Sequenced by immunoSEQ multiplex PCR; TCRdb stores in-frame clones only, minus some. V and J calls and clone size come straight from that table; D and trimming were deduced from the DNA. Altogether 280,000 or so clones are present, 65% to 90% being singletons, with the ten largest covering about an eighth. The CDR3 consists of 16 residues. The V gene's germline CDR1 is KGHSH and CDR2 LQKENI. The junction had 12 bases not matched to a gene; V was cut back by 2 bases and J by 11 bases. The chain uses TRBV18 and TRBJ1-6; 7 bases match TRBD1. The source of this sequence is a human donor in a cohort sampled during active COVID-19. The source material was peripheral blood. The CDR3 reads CASSPRTGVSQTPLHF. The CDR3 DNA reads TGTGCCAGCTCACCAAGGACAGGAGTCAGCCAGACACCCCTCCACTTT.